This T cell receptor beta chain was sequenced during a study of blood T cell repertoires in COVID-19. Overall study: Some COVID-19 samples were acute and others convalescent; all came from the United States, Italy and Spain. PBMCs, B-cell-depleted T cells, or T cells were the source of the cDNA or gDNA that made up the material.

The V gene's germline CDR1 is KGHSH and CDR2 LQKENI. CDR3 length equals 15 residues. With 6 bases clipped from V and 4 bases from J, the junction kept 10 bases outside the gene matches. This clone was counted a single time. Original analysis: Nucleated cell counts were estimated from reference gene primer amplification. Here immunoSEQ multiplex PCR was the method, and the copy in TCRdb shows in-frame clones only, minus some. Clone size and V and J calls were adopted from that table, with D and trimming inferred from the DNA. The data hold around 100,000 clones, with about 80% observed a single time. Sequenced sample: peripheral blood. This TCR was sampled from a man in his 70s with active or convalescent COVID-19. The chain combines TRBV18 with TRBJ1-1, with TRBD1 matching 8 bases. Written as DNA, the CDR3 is TGTGCCAGCTCGCCTAGCCTGACAGGGGCCACTGAAGCTTTCTTT. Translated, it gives CASSPSLTGATEAFF.